The 3 T cell receptor beta chains listed next were all sequenced from one sample in a study of T-cell reconstitution after alpha-beta-depleted transplantation in children. Researchers prepared the TCRbeta library using unique molecular identifiers, the study reports. From the PCR reads, TCRdb called clonotypes with MiXCR, one entry per CDR3 protein. Of 150,000 to 250,000 distinct CDR3 sequences in the sample, roughly 15% were seen once. Specimen: PBMCs from the stem cell graft donor, collected from the stem cell graft. The receptor set was obtained from a human donor who donated a stem cell graft to a child with acute lymphoblastic leukemia.

This clonotype has only a few counts. V gene TRBV7-8 combines with J gene TRBJ2-7, with 7 bases matching TRBD2. The germline V gene has CDR1 SGHVS and CDR2 FQNEAQ. This CDR3 has 14 residues. Losses at the gene ends were 1 base for V and 3 bases for J; bases not matched to a gene: 3. The CDR3 sequence is CASSLVQRDYEQYF. In DNA form, the CDR3 reads TGTGCCAGCAGCTTAGTGCAGCGGGACTACGAGCAGTACTTC.

There are many counts of this clonotype. This chain links TRBV20-1 with TRBJ2-1; TRBD2 matches at 8 bases. The CDR3 consists of 16 residues. Germline lookup yields CDR1 DFQATT and CDR2 SNEGSKA (reference sequence). The V and J ends lost 0 bases and 6 bases, in that order; junction bases with no gene match: 10. The CDR3 protein is CSARDRGGRALNEQFF. Here the CDR3 DNA reads TGCAGTGCTAGAGATCGCGGGGGGAGGGCCCTCAATGAGCAGTTCTTC.

This clonotype was seen ten or more times. This chain links TRBV5-1 with TRBJ2-1, with D perhaps TRBD1 (6 bases). This CDR3 is built from 16 residues. CDR1 and CDR2 from the germline V gene are SGHRS and YFSETQ. Deletions cut 5 bases from V and 0 bases from J, with 15 bases between. The CDR3: CASRSTGISSYNEQFF. The CDR3 coding sequence is TGCGCCAGCAGATCCACAGGGATAAGCTCCTACAATGAGCAGTTCTTC.